This record covers a single T cell receptor beta chain. Its antigen is as yet unknown. These data come from a study of shared clonotypes between healthy human individuals. Germline-derived CDR1 and CDR2 are LGHNA and YNFKEQ. CDR3 length equals 17 residues. V dropped 3 bases and J dropped 4; count of bases not matched to a gene: 15. Whole-study results and caveats: Incompleteness in sorted-subset sequencing, despite large depth, was shown by rarefaction. How much donors shared clonotypes was expected to be affected by sequencing depth.

Measured with immunoSEQ multiplex PCR; TCRdb has only the in-frame clones, and not every one. This table holds about 2.3 million clones, less than 95% found once. Sequenced input: naive CD4+ T cells from PBMCs. Noted subset: CD45RA+ positively selected. The sequence came from a man between 18 and 35 years old in good health. Some clones in this sample may be carry-over from other donors' samples. The chain employs TRBV4-2 and TRBJ2-7, with 7 bases fitting TRBD1. The CDR3 DNA reads TGTGCCAGCAGCCACAGAACAGGGGTTCGAGAACAGTACGAGCAGTACTTC. It encodes CASSHRTGVREQYEQYF.